The 28 T cell receptor beta chains below were found in one sample sequenced in a study of T cell responses to AZD1222 COVID-19 vaccine. Clones were sequenced by immunoSEQ multiplex PCR, and TCRdb holds only the in-frame ones, with some missing. The repertoire consists of about 19,000 clones, with roughly 76% occurring once and the leading ten covering 21%. The sequencing used peripheral blood, collected 28 days after the second AZD1222 dose. Receptors were obtained from an adult who received the AZD1222 COVID-19 vaccine.

The chain has TRBV18 and TRBJ1-2; a possible D gene is TRBD1 (6 bases). Germline loops: CDR1 KGHSH, CDR2 LQKENI. This CDR3 region has 13 residues. Trimming removed 3 bases at V and 6 bases at J, with 11 bases between. In DNA, the CDR3 is TGTGCCAGCTCACCGGCAGGGGAAAATGGCTACACCTTC. This sequence encodes CASSPAGENGYTF.

The chain couples TRBV7-2 to TRBJ1-2, with D unresolved. Germline CDR1 and CDR2: SGHTA and FQGNSA. The CDR3 loop spans 13 amino acids. V lost 5 bases and J lost 8, with 15 bases in between. The CDR3 region is CASSREEGQGYTF. As DNA, the CDR3 is TGTGCCAGCAGCCGAGAGGAAGGTCAAGGCTACACCTTC.

As regards this clone: The junction departs from the called germline gene at one end, perhaps through a read error. V and J are TRBV12-5 and TRBJ1-2; 8 bases match TRBD1. Germline assignment: CDR1 LGHNT and CDR2 FRNRAP. The CDR3 runs to 12 residues. As DNA, the CDR3 is TGTGCTAGTGGTTTGGGGGACAGGCGTTATATCTTC. This gives the protein CASGLGDRRYIF.

The CDR3 DNA reads TGCGCCAGCAGCCCTGGTTTTTCTACTGAAGCTTTCTTT. It is translated as CASSPGFSTEAFF. J is TRBJ1-1 and V is TRBV5-1; D not resolved. Trimming cost V 4 bases and J 5 bases, with 12 bases left between them. CDR1 is SGHRS, CDR2 YFSETQ, per germline. The CDR3 extends over 13 amino acids.

The chain links TRBV4-1 to TRBJ2-5; no definite D call. CDR1 is MGHRA and CDR2 is YSYEKL in the germline V gene. Trimming took 2 bases from V and 4 from J, leaving 11 bases between them. The CDR3 has 14 amino acids. CDR3 residues: CASSQPPRVETQYF. As DNA, the CDR3 is TGCGCCAGCAGCCAACCCCCCCGCGTAGAGACCCAGTACTTC.

J is TRBJ1-2 and V is TRBV9, with D possibly being TRBD1 (5 bases). This CDR3 is 12 amino acids long. V shed 2 bases and J shed 8 bases, with 10 bases lying between them. Germline V CDR1 and CDR2: SGDLS, YYNGEE. The CDR3: CASSVDSEGYTF. In DNA form, the CDR3 reads TGTGCCAGCAGCGTTGACAGCGAAGGCTACACCTTC.

This clone was seen just once. The rearrangement joins TRBV9 to TRBJ2-1, with 10 nucleotides matching TRBD2. V shed 3 bases, J shed 4 bases, and the junction held 4 bases outside the gene matches. This CDR3 has 15 amino acids. CDR1 is SGDLS, CDR2 YYNGEE, per germline. The CDR3 coding sequence is TGTGCCAGCAGCGCGCGACTAGCGGGTTACAATGAGCAGTTCTTC. Residues: CASSARLAGYNEQFF.

The V gene is TRBV14, the J gene TRBJ1-1; D not certain. Trimming cost V 4 bases and J 4 bases, with 10 bases left between them. This CDR3 has 13 residues. Germline assignment: CDR1 SGHDN and CDR2 FVKESK. The CDR3, as DNA: TGTGCCAGCAGCCCCGGATGGGGCACTGAAGCTTTCTTT. Its translation is CASSPGWGTEAFF.

The J gene is TRBJ2-7, the V gene TRBV6-5; D gene unclear. The CDR3 totals 14 residues. Germline V gene lookup returns CDR1 MNHEY and CDR2 SVGAGI. Trimming stripped 0 bases from V and 2 bases from J, with 8 bases between. The CDR3, as DNA: TGTGCCAGCAGTTACTCCAACGTTGCCTACGAGCAGTACTTC. It yields the protein CASSYSNVAYEQYF.

The chain has TRBV2 and TRBJ2-7, with 15 positions matching TRBD2. CDR3 size: 14 residues. Trimming took 4 bases from V and 6 from J; bases not matched to a gene: 1. Germline V lookup: CDR1 SNHLY, CDR2 FYNNEI. The chain's CDR3 is CASSGGLAGGEQYF. The CDR3 DNA reads as TGTGCCAGCAGTGGGGGACTAGCGGGAGGCGAGCAGTACTTC.

V gene TRBV11-3 combines with J gene TRBJ2-3; no definite D call. This CDR3 spans 12 amino acids. Trimming removed 5 bases at V and 6 bases at J, with 9 bases between. The germline gives CDR1 SGHNT, CDR2 YENEEA. For the CDR3, the DNA is TGTGCCAGCAGCGGCCACGGGGATACGCAGTATTTT. The encoded protein is CASSGHGDTQYF. Full variable domain (remainder filled in from reference TRBV11-3 and TRBJ2-3): EAGVVQSPRYKIIEKKQPVAFWCNPISGHNTLYWYLQNLGQGPELLIRYENEEAVDDSQLPKDRFSAERLKGVDSTLKIQPAELGDSAVYLCASSGHGDTQYFGPGTRLTVL.

The chain joins TRBV18 to TRBJ2-7; TRBD1 or TRBD2 may be the D gene (5 bases each). V lost 4 bases and J lost 2, with 12 bases in between. Germline CDR1 is KGHSH and CDR2 is LQKENI. The CDR3 length is 14 residues. The chain's CDR3 is CASSLPGAPYEQYF. CDR3 bases: TGTGCCAGCTCACTACCCGGGGCCCCCTACGAGCAGTACTTC. Based on the CDR3 plus reference TRBV18 and TRBJ2-7, the full variable domain is NAGVMQNPRHLVRRRGQEARLRCSPMKGHSHVYWYRQLPEEGLKFMVYLQKENIIDESGMPKERFSAEFPKEGPSILRIQQVVRGDSAAYFCASSLPGAPYEQYFGPGTRLTVT.

The chain couples TRBV4-1 to TRBJ1-2; TRBD1 agrees at 7 bases. The CDR3 spans 16 residues. V lost 1 base, J lost 4 bases, and 9 bases stayed unmatched. CDR1 MGHRA and CDR2 YSYEKL come from the germline V gene. For the CDR3, the DNA is TGCGCCAGCAGCCAAGTCGGAGGGGGCGCGGGCTATGGCTACACCTTC. Translating gives CASSQVGGGAGYGYTF.

The chain uses TRBV7-9 and TRBJ1-5; D uncertain. The V end lost 3 bases, the J end lost 6 bases, and 9 bases lay between the germline ends. This CDR3 is built from 13 residues. The germline V gene encodes CDR1 SEHNR and CDR2 FQNEAQ (reference sequence). CDR3 bases: TGTGCCAGCAGCTTGAGCCGGGGTCAGCCCCAGCATTTT. This sequence encodes CASSLSRGQPQHF.

The V call is TRBV7-9, the J call TRBJ2-7, with D tentatively TRBD1 (6 bases). In germline, CDR1 is SEHNR, CDR2 FQNEAQ (reference sequence). Trimming removed 4 bases at V and 6 bases at J, with 13 bases between. CDR3 length: 13 residues. CDR3 amino acids: CASSSGTTAEQYF. The CDR3 DNA reads as TGTGCCAGCAGCTCCGGGACAACAGCCGAGCAGTACTTC.

The chain joins TRBV6-1 to TRBJ1-6; 7 positions agree with TRBD1. Germline V gene lookup returns CDR1 MNHNS and CDR2 SASEGT. The V and J ends lost 0 bases and 2 bases, in that order; junction bases with no gene match: 4. CDR3 size: 17 residues. This chain's CDR3 is CASSEAQGGTYNSPLHF. The DNA of the CDR3 is TGTGCCAGCAGTGAAGCGCAGGGGGGGACCTATAATTCACCCCTCCACTTT.

V usage is TRBV2 and J usage is TRBJ2-7, with D possibly being TRBD2 (6 bases). Germline V gene lookup returns CDR1 SNHLY and CDR2 FYNNEI. Trimming removed 7 bases at V and 2 bases at J, with 12 bases between. The CDR3 loop spans 13 amino acids. CDR3 DNA: TGTGCCAGCACTGGGGGGACCACCTACGAGCAGTACTTC. It is translated as CASTGGTTYEQYF. The full variable domain, in which reference TRBV2 and TRBJ2-7 provide the parts outside the CDR3, is EPEVTQTPSHQVTQMGQEVILRCVPISNHLYFYWYRQILGQKVEFLVSFYNNEISEKSEIFDDQFSVERPDGSNFTLKIRSTKLEDSAMYFCASTGGTTYEQYFGPGTRLTVT.

The genes are TRBV7-9 and TRBJ1-6; a weak D match, TRBD1 (5 bases). Looked up from germline, CDR1 is SEHNR and CDR2 is FQNEAQ (reference sequence). Trimming removed 2 bases at V and 9 bases at J, with 11 bases between. The CDR3 extends over 14 amino acids. CDR3 coding DNA: TGTGCCAGCAGCTTACGGGGGGAGGGTTCACCCCTCCACTTT. Translated: CASSLRGEGSPLHF.

This chain uses TRBV11-2 with TRBJ2-3; D not certain. The germline V gene has CDR1 SGHAT and CDR2 FQNNGV. Trimming stripped 7 bases from V and 2 bases from J, with 10 bases between. There are 13 residues in the CDR3. In DNA form, the CDR3 reads TGTGCCAGCACTGTCCCCTCCACAGATACGCAGTATTTT. Translation gives CASTVPSTDTQYF.

The chain couples TRBV19 to TRBJ1-3; no clear D gene. V lost 3 bases and J lost 2, with 14 bases in between. This CDR3 is built from 16 residues. Germline V gene sequence: CDR1 LNHDA, CDR2 SQIVND (reference sequence). The CDR3 DNA follows: TGTGCCAGTAGTATCTCCGGCTACGGGCCTGGAAACACCATATATTTT. This encodes CASSISGYGPGNTIYF.

This chain links TRBV7-2 with TRBJ2-7; no clear D. Germline CDR1 is SGHTA and CDR2 is FQGNSA. The CDR3 has 13 amino acids. Between the trimmed V and J ends, which lost 3 bases and 6 bases, there was a span of 12 bases. The CDR3: CASSFSSTIEQYF. The CDR3 DNA follows: TGTGCCAGCAGCTTCTCTTCTACGATCGAGCAGTACTTC.

This clone was recorded only once. The chain carries TRBV9 and TRBJ2-3; D gene ambiguous. Per the germline V gene, CDR1 is SGDLS and CDR2 is YYNGEE. CDR3 size: 13 residues. The ends were cut back, 0 bases at V and 2 bases at J, with 4 bases in the middle. The CDR3 DNA is TGTGCCAGCAGCGTAGGACCCACAGATACGCAGTATTTT. Amino acid sequence: CASSVGPTDTQYF.

The V call is TRBV27, the J call TRBJ2-1; TRBD1 matches 8 bases. V lost 8 bases and J lost 6; bases outside the gene matches: 9. The CDR3 runs to 14 residues. Germline V lookup: CDR1 MNHEY, CDR2 SMNVEV (reference sequence). For the CDR3, the DNA is TGTGCCAGCCGGCAGGGGGCTCCTATCAATGAGCAGTTCTTC. It yields the protein CASRQGAPINEQFF.

The rearrangement links TRBV6-1 to TRBJ1-5; a possible D gene is TRBD1 (5 bases). This CDR3 contains 15 residues. Germline CDR1 is MNHNS and CDR2 is SASEGT. Between the trimmed V and J ends, which lost 1 base and 5 bases, there was a span of 12 bases. CDR3 region: CASSEVWTTDQPQHF. DNA for the CDR3: TGTGCCAGCAGTGAAGTTTGGACAACAGATCAGCCCCAGCATTTT.

This clone was detected once. CDR3 in amino acids: CASSTWGTGGPTNEKLFF. CDR3 DNA sequence: TGTGCCAGCTCAACCTGGGGGACAGGGGGCCCAACTAATGAAAAACTGTTTTTT. The chain employs TRBV3-1 (or the pseudogene TRBV3-2) and TRBJ1-4; 12 bases match TRBD1. Per germline, CDR1 LGHDT and CDR2 YNNKEL (reference sequence). J was trimmed by 0 bases and V by 8 bases; bases with no gene match: 10. This CDR3 region has 18 residues.

This clone has a single count. This chain uses TRBV11-2 with TRBJ2-1, with D possibly matching TRBD2 (5 bases). Between the trimmed V and J ends, which lost 2 bases and 13 bases, there was a span of 27 bases. The CDR3 runs to 17 residues. Per germline, CDR1 SGHAT and CDR2 FQNNGV. The CDR3 spells CASSLNPTLIERTLQFF. The CDR3 DNA reads TGTGCCAGCAGCTTAAACCCCACCCTTATCGAGCGGACCCTTCAGTTCTTC. The whole variable domain, filled in from reference TRBV11-2 and TRBJ2-1, reads EAGVAQSPRYKIIEKRQSVAFWCNPISGHATLYWYQQILGQGPKLLIQFQNNGVVDDSQLPKDRFSAERLKGVDSTLKIQPAKLEDSAVYLCASSLNPTLIERTLQFFGPGTRLTVL.

This chain joins TRBV5-4 and TRBJ2-3; tentatively, D is TRBD2 (5 bases). V shed 4 bases and J shed 2 bases, with 20 bases lying between them. This CDR3 has 17 amino acids. CDR1 and CDR2 from the germline V gene are SGHNT and YYREEE (reference sequence). The DNA of the CDR3 is TGTGCCAGCAGCCTAGGACTGGGGTTGGTCCCCACAGATACGCAGTATTTT. Encoded protein: CASSLGLGLVPTDTQYF.

The chain couples TRBV5-4 to TRBJ2-7; TRBD1 matches at 8 bases. Germline V gene data show CDR1 as SGHNT and CDR2 as YYREEE (reference sequence). This CDR3 comprises 16 residues. V was clipped by 2 bases and J by 0 bases; unmatched bases: 7. CDR3 sequence reads: CASSFVDRADSYEQYF. In DNA form, the CDR3 reads TGTGCCAGCAGCTTCGTGGACAGGGCCGACTCCTACGAGCAGTACTTC.